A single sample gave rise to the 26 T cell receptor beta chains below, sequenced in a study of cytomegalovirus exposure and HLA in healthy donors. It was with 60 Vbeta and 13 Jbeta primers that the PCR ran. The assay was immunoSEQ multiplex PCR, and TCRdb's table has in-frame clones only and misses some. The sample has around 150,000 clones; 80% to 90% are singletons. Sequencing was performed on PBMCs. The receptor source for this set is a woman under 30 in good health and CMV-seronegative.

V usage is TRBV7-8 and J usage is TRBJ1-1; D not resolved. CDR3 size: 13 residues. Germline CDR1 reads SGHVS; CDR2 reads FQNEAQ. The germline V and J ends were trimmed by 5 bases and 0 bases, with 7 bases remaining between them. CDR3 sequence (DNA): TGTGCCAGCAGCCCTGTCCTGAACACTGAAGCTTTCTTT. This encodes CASSPVLNTEAFF.

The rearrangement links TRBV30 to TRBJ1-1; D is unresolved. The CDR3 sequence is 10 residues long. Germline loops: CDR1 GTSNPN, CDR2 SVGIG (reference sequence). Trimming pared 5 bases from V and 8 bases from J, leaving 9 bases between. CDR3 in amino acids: CAWLGGEAFF. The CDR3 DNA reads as TGTGCCTGGTTAGGCGGGGAAGCTTTCTTT.

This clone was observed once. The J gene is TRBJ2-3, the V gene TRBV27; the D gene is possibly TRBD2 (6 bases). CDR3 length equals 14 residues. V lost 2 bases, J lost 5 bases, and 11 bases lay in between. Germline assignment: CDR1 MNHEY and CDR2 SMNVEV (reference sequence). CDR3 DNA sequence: TGTGCCAGCAGTTTAGTACTAGCAGGAGATACGCAGTATTTT. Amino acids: CASSLVLAGDTQYF.

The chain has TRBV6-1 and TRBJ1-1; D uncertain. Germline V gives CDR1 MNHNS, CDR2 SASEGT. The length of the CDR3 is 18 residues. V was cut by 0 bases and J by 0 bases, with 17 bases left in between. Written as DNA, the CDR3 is TGTGCCAGCAGTGAAGCGCTTCACAGCTATGTCATGAACACTGAAGCTTTCTTT. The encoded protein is CASSEALHSYVMNTEAFF.

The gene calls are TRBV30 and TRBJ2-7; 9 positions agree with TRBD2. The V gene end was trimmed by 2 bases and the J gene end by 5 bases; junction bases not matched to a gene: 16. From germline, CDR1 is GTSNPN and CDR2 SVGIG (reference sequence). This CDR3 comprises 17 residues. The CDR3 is CAWSWEGRLAGRNEQYF. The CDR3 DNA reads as TGTGCCTGGAGTTGGGAAGGTCGCCTAGCGGGAAGGAACGAGCAGTACTTC.

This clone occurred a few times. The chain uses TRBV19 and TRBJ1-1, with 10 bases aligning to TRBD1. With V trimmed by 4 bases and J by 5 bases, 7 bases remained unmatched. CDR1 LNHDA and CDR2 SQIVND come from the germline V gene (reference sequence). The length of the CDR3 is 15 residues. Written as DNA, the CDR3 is TGTGCCAGTAGTAGGACAGGGGGGAAAGTGACTGAAGCTTTCTTT. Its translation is CASSRTGGKVTEAFF.

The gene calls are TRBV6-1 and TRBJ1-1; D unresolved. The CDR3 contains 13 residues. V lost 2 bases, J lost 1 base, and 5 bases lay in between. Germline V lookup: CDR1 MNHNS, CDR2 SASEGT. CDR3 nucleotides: TGTGCCAGCAGTGAACGGAGGAACACTGAAGCTTTCTTT. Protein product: CASSERRNTEAFF.

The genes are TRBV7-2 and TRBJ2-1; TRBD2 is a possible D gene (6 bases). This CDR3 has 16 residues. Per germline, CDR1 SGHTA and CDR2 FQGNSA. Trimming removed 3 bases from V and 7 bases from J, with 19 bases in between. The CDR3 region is CASSLPGLSKSNEQFF. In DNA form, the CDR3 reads TGTGCCAGCAGCTTGCCGGGACTCTCAAAATCGAATGAGCAGTTCTTC.

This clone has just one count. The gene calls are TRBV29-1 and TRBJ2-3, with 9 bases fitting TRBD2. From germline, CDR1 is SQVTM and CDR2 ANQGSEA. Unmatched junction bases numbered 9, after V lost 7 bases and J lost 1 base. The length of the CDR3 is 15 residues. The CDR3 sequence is CSAILAGPRTDTQYF. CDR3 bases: TGCAGCGCTATTCTAGCGGGGCCCCGCACAGATACGCAGTATTTT.

In DNA, the CDR3 is TGTGCTAGCGGGGGGTTTAGAAACACCATATATTTT. This codes for CASGGFRNTIYF. The genes are TRBV12-5 and TRBJ1-3; perhaps TRBD1 as D (5 bases). This CDR3 has 12 residues. Trimming removed 9 bases from V and 5 bases from J, with 11 bases in between. Germline loops: CDR1 LGHNT, CDR2 FRNRAP.

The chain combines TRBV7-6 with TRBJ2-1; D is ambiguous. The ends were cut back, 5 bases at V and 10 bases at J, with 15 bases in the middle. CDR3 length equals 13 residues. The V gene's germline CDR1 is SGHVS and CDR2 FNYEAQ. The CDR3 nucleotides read TGTGCCAGCAGCCCCAACGTGCTAGAGGAGCAGTTCTTC. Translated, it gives CASSPNVLEEQFF.

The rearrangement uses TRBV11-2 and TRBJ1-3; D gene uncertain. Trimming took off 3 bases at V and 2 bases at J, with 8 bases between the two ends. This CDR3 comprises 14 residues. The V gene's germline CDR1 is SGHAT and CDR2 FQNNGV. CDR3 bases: TGTGCCAGCAGCTTGGGGAGGGCTGGAAACACCATATATTTT. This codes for CASSLGRAGNTIYF.

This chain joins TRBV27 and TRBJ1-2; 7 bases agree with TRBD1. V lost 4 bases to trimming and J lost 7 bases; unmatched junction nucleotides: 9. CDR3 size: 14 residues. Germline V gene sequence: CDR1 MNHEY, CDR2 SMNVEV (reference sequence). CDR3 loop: CASSYSRQGGGYTF. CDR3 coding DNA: TGTGCCAGCAGTTATTCGCGACAGGGAGGTGGCTACACCTTC.

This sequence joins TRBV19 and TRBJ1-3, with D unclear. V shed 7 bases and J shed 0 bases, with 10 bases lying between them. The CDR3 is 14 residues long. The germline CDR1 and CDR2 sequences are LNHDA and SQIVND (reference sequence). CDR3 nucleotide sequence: TGTGCCAGTATGCAGTCGGGCTCTGGAAACACCATATATTTT. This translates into CASMQSGSGNTIYF.

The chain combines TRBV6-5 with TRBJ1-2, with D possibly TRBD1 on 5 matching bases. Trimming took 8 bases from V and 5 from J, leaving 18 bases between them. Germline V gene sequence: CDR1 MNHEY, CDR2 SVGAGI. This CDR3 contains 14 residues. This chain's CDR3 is CASGRGIRRYGYTF. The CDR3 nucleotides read TGTGCCAGCGGTAGGGGTATTCGCCGGTATGGCTACACCTTC.

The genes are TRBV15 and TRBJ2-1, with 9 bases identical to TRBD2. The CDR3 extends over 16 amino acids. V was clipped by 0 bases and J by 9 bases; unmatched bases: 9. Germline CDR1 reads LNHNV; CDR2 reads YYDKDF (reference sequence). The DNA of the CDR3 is TGTGCCACCAGCAGAGATTTGGCTAGCGGGGAGCGTGAGCAGTTCTTC. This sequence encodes CATSRDLASGEREQFF.

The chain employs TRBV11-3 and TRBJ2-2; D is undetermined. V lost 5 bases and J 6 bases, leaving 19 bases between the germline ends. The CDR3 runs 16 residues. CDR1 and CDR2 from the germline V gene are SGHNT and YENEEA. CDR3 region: CASSVSFSQRAGELFF. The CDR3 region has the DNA TGTGCCAGCAGCGTTAGCTTTAGTCAACGAGCCGGGGAGCTGTTTTTT. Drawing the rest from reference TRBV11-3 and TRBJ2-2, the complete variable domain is EAGVVQSPRYKIIEKKQPVAFWCNPISGHNTLYWYLQNLGQGPELLIRYENEEAVDDSQLPKDRFSAERLKGVDSTLKIQPAELGDSAVYLCASSVSFSQRAGELFFGEGSRLTVL.

CDR3 loop: CASSSPRVQYGYTF. For the CDR3, the DNA is TGTGCCAGCAGTTCCCCCAGGGTCCAGTATGGCTACACCTTC. The genes are TRBV28 and TRBJ1-2; D may be TRBD1 (5 bases). The CDR3 length is 14 residues. The V gene's germline CDR1 is MDHEN and CDR2 SYDVKM. Trimming cost V 4 bases and J 5 bases, with 14 bases left between them.

This chain's CDR3 is CASSQGLRQGPDYGYTF. CDR3 DNA sequence: TGCGCCAGCAGCCAAGGGTTGCGGCAGGGCCCTGACTATGGCTACACCTTC. This chain uses TRBV4-1 with TRBJ1-2, with D possibly TRBD1 on 5 matching bases. Per the germline V gene, CDR1 is MGHRA and CDR2 is YSYEKL. Trimming removed 1 base from V and 3 bases from J, with 18 bases in between. This CDR3 is 17 amino acids long.

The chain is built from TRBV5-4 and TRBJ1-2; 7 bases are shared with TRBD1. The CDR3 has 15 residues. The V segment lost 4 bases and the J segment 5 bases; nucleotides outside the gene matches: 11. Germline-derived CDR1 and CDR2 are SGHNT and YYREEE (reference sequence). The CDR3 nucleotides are TGTGCCAGCAGCCCTGGGGGGCAGGGGGAGTATGGCTACACCTTC. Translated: CASSPGGQGEYGYTF.

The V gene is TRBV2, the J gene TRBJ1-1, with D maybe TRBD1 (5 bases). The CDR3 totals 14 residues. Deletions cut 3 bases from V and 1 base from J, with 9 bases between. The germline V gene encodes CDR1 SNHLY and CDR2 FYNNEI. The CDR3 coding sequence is TGTGCCAGCAGTGACAGGGTCGGGAACACTGAAGCTTTCTTT. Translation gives CASSDRVGNTEAFF. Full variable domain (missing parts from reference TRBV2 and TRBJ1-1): EPEVTQTPSHQVTQMGQEVILRCVPISNHLYFYWYRQILGQKVEFLVSFYNNEISEKSEIFDDQFSVERPDGSNFTLKIRSTKLEDSAMYFCASSDRVGNTEAFFGQGTRLTVV.

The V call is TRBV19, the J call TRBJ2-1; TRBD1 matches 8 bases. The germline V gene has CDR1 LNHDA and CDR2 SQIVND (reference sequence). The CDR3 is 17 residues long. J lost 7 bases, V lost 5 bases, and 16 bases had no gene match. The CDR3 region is CASSPPSDRGRRNEQFF. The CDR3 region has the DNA TGTGCCAGTAGTCCCCCTTCCGACAGGGGTCGTCGGAATGAGCAGTTCTTC.

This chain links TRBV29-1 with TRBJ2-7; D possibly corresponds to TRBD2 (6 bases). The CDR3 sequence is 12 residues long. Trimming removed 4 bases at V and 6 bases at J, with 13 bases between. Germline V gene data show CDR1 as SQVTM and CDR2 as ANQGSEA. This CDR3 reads CSVVSPGGEQYF. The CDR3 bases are TGCAGCGTTGTCTCACCCGGGGGCGAGCAGTACTTC.

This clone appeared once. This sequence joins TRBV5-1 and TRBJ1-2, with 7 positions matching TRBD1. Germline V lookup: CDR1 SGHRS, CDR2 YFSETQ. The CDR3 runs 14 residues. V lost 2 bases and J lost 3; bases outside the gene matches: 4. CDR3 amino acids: CASSFGRGDYGYTF. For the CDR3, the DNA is TGCGCCAGCAGCTTCGGCAGGGGGGACTATGGCTACACCTTC.

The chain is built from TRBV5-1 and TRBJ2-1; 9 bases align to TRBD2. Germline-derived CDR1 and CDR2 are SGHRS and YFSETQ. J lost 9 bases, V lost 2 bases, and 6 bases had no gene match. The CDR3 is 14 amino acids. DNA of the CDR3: TGCGCCAGCAGCTTTCGCGGGAGGGCTAGTGAGCAGTTCTTC. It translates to CASSFRGRASEQFF.

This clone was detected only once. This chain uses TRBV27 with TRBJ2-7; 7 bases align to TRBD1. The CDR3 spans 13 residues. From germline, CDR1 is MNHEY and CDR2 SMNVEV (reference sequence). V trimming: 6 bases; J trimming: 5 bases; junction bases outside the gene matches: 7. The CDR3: CASSLLTGNEQYF. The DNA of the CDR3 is TGTGCCAGCAGCCTCTTGACAGGGAACGAGCAGTACTTC.